This T cell receptor beta chain was recovered during a study of blood T cell repertoires in COVID-19. Assay used: immunoSEQ multiplex PCR; TCRdb lists only in-frame clones, some missing. The data hold more than 200,000 clones, with 65% to 85% observed a single time. The CDR3 spans 14 residues. Trimming removed 4 bases at V and 0 bases at J, with 9 bases between. Per the germline V gene, CDR1 is SGHKS and CDR2 is YYEKEE (reference sequence). Sample: peripheral blood. The chain links TRBV5-5 to TRBJ2-3; D perhaps matches TRBD1 (6 bases). The receptor was derived from an elderly woman with acute or convalescent COVID-19. The DNA for the CDR3 is TGTGCCAGCAGCCCAACAGGGAGCACAGATACGCAGTATTTT. It translates to CASSPTGSTDTQYF.